The 21 T cell receptor beta chains given below trace back to one sample, sequenced in a study of neurological immune-mediated disorders. In TCRdb, the 5' RACE reads were re-called with MiXCR into one record per CDR3 protein. The sample contains about 59,000 distinct CDR3 sequences, roughly 13% of which appear only once. Sequencing was carried out using PBMCs. These receptor sequences come from a woman aged 55-70 years with HTLV-1-associated myelopathy (HAM/TSP).

Ten or more counts support this clonotype. This chain joins TRBV12-3 or TRBV12-4 and TRBJ2-1; 11 nucleotides align to TRBD2. J lost 0 bases, V lost 10 bases, and 17 bases had no gene match. There are 19 residues in the CDR3. CDR3 coding DNA: TGTGCCACCTCTAGTAGTGAGACTAGCGGGAAATACTCCTACAATGAGCAGTTCTTC. Its translation: CATSSSETSGKYSYNEQFF.

Note on this clonotype: One junction end disagrees with the germline gene, perhaps due to a read error. V usage is TRBV18 and J usage is TRBJ1-1; D might be TRBD1 (5 bases). Germline lookup yields CDR1 KGHSH and CDR2 LQKENI. This CDR3 is 16 amino acids long. CDR3 DNA sequence: TGTGCCAACTCACCATTCTCGCAGGGAGGTTACACTGAAGCTTTCTTT. Its translation: CANSPFSQGGYTEAFF.

Relative to its sample, this clonotype is medium-sized. J is TRBJ2-2 and V is TRBV2; D ambiguous. Trimming cost V 6 bases and J 0 bases, with 5 bases left between them. Germline CDR1 is SNHLY and CDR2 is FYNNEI. This CDR3 has 13 residues. DNA for the CDR3: TGTGCCAGCAGGGGTTCGAACACCGGGGAGCTGTTTTTT. Protein: CASRGSNTGELFF.

In its sample, this clonotype was seen many times. The CDR3 reads CASSLASSGNTIYF. The CDR3 nucleotides are TGCGCCAGCAGCTTGGCATCCAGCGGGAACACCATATATTTT. The rearrangement joins TRBV5-1 to TRBJ1-3; unclear D gene. The CDR3 loop spans 14 amino acids. The germline gives CDR1 SGHRS, CDR2 YFSETQ. V was trimmed by 0 bases and J by 7 bases, leaving 11 bases between them.

Many counts were recorded for this clonotype. The chain couples TRBV28 to TRBJ2-7, with 9 bases lining up with TRBD2. V lost 10 bases, J lost 7 bases, and 14 bases stayed unmatched. Germline lookup yields CDR1 MDHEN and CDR2 SYDVKM. The CDR3 totals 14 residues. The CDR3 loop is CATCETSGHWEQYF. The DNA of the CDR3 is TGTGCCACCTGCGAGACTAGCGGCCACTGGGAGCAGTACTTC.

This clonotype was counted at least ten times. The chain carries TRBV3-1 and TRBJ2-7, with 10 bases lining up with TRBD2. After removal of 2 bases from V and 6 bases from J, the junction contained 7 bases not matched to a gene. CDR1 and CDR2 from the germline V gene are LGHDT and YNNKEL (reference sequence). The CDR3 is 15 amino acids. CDR3 sequence (DNA): TGTGCCAGCAGCCAAAGCCTAGCGGGAGTTTTCGAGCAGTACTTC. Encoded protein: CASSQSLAGVFEQYF.

This clonotype was observed many times. As DNA, the CDR3 is TGCAGTGCCCCTGGTCGCCCGGGACTCTTTTACAATGAGCAGTTCTTC. Its protein product is CSAPGRPGLFYNEQFF. The rearrangement joins TRBV20-1 to TRBJ2-1; a possible D gene is TRBD2 (6 bases). V gave up 6 bases and J gave up 4 bases, with 22 bases separating them. The CDR3 covers 16 residues. Germline V gene data show CDR1 as DFQATT and CDR2 as SNEGSKA (reference sequence).

At least ten counts were recorded for this clonotype. This rearrangement joins TRBV3-1 to TRBJ2-1; 15 bases fit TRBD2. Germline CDR1 is LGHDT and CDR2 is YNNKEL (reference sequence). The CDR3 contains 15 residues. With V trimmed by 6 bases and J by 10 bases, 7 bases remained unmatched. The CDR3 reads CASRPGLAGGPEQFF. The CDR3 bases are TGTGCCAGCAGACCCGGACTAGCGGGAGGGCCAGAGCAGTTCTTC.

Ten or more counts support this clonotype. This chain uses TRBV7-9 with TRBJ2-7, with D possibly matching TRBD2 (5 bases). This CDR3 spans 15 amino acids. V lost 5 bases, J lost 6 bases, and 20 bases lay in between. Germline V gene lookup returns CDR1 SEHNR and CDR2 FQNEAQ (reference sequence). This CDR3 reads CASSPSSVAIGEQYF. In DNA form, the CDR3 reads TGTGCCAGCAGCCCTAGTTCCGTAGCGATCGGCGAGCAGTACTTC. Drawing the rest from reference TRBV7-9 and TRBJ2-7, the complete variable domain is DTGVSQNPRHKITKRGQNVTFRCDPISEHNRLYWYRQTLGQGPEFLTYFQNEAQLEKSRLLSDRFSAERPKGSFSTLEIQRTEQGDSAMYLCASSPSSVAIGEQYFGPGTRLTVT.

Ten or more counts support this clonotype. The chain carries TRBV12-5 and TRBJ2-1; D is unresolved. Deletions cut 8 bases from V and 6 bases from J, with 17 bases between. This CDR3 comprises 14 residues. Per the germline V gene, CDR1 is LGHNT and CDR2 is FRNRAP. CDR3 in amino acids: CASSGSGWGNEQFF. The CDR3, as DNA: TGTGCTAGTTCAGGCTCCGGTTGGGGCAATGAGCAGTTCTTC.

This clonotype has at least ten counts. This chain joins TRBV7-2 and TRBJ1-2; the D gene is possibly TRBD1 (5 bases). With 0 bases removed from V and 5 bases from J, the gap between germline ends came to 7 bases. The CDR3 spans 13 residues. From germline, CDR1 is SGHTA and CDR2 FQGNSA. The CDR3 here is CASSLAGGYGYTF. CDR3 sequence (DNA): TGTGCCAGCAGCTTAGCCGGGGGGTATGGCTACACCTTC.

This clonotype appeared a few times. The rearrangement uses TRBV5-1 and TRBJ2-1; no clear D. CDR3 length: 13 amino acids. Per the germline V gene, CDR1 is SGHRS and CDR2 is YFSETQ. V lost 0 bases, J lost 5 bases, and 6 bases lay in between. The CDR3 protein is CASSLGAHNEQFF. CDR3 DNA sequence: TGCGCCAGCAGCTTGGGCGCTCACAATGAGCAGTTCTTC.

This clonotype was seen many times. The V gene is TRBV5-5, the J gene TRBJ2-3; D may be TRBD2 (5 bases). CDR3 length: 16 residues. V was cut by 4 bases and J by 4 bases, with 19 bases left in between. Per germline, CDR1 SGHKS and CDR2 YYEKEE (reference sequence). The CDR3 nucleotides are TGTGCCAGCAGCAAGGCGGGTGGCCCCACGGCAGATACGCAGTATTTT. It yields the protein CASSKAGGPTADTQYF. The variable domain in full, completed from reference TRBV5-5 and TRBJ2-3, reads DAGVTQSPTHLIKTRGQQVTLRCSPISGHKSVSWYQQVLGQGPQFIFQYYEKEERGRGNFPDRFSARQFPNYSSELNVNALLLGDSALYLCASSKAGGPTADTQYFGPGTRLTVL.

This clonotype was observed a handful of times. The gene calls are TRBV20-1 and TRBJ2-7, with D maybe TRBD1 (5 bases). This CDR3 region has 13 residues. Germline CDR1 DFQATT, CDR2 SNEGSKA (reference sequence). Between the trimmed V and J ends, which lost 0 bases and 4 bases, there was a span of 10 bases. For the CDR3, the DNA is TGCAGTGCTAGAGATGACAGTCGATACGAGCAGTACTTC. The encoded protein is CSARDDSRYEQYF.

The gene calls are TRBV6-1 and TRBJ1-1; 12 nucleotides agree with TRBD1. This CDR3 contains 16 residues. Germline V gives CDR1 MNHNS, CDR2 SASEGT. Unmatched junction bases numbered 10, after V lost 6 bases and J lost 5 bases. CDR3 nucleotide sequence: TGTGCCAGCAGCCCGGGACAGGGGGCTAGGGGGACTGAAGCTTTCTTT. Translating gives CASSPGQGARGTEAFF.

This clonotype was picked up many times. The genes are TRBV5-1 and TRBJ1-2; no firm D call. The V end lost 2 bases, the J end lost 8 bases, and 10 bases lay between the germline ends. In germline, CDR1 is SGHRS, CDR2 YFSETQ. This CDR3 contains 12 residues. CDR3: CASSLKDEGYTF. The DNA for the CDR3 is TGCGCCAGCAGCTTAAAAGACGAGGGCTACACCTTC. Full variable domain (outside the CDR3, taken from reference TRBV5-1 and TRBJ1-2): KAGVTQTPRYLIKTRGQQVTLSCSPISGHRSVSWYQQTPGQGLQFLFEYFSETQRNKGNFPGRFSGRQFSNSRSEMNVSTLELGDSALYLCASSLKDEGYTFGSGTRLTVV.

Many counts were recorded for this clonotype. The chain has TRBV12-3 or TRBV12-4 and TRBJ2-3; TRBD2 matches at 12 bases. The CDR3 is 14 amino acids. The V segment lost 5 bases and the J segment 6 bases; nucleotides outside the gene matches: 3. DNA for the CDR3: TGTGCCAGCAGTCCACTAGCGGGAGGCGATACGCAGTATTTT. It codes for CASSPLAGGDTQYF.

This clonotype was picked up many times. The chain has TRBV12-3 or TRBV12-4 and TRBJ1-4; D call uncertain. There are 16 residues in the CDR3. The V gene lost 7 bases and the J gene lost 0 bases, with 15 bases spanning the gap. The CDR3 coding sequence is TGTGCCAGCATTGGGAGGACCGTCTCAACTAATGAAAAACTGTTTTTT. Translated: CASIGRTVSTNEKLFF.

This clonotype was observed many times. The genes are TRBV15 and TRBJ1-5; D may be TRBD1 (5 bases). Per germline, CDR1 LNHNV and CDR2 YYDKDF (reference sequence). V lost 0 bases to trimming and J lost 1 base, with 19 bases between them. This CDR3 has 19 residues. The CDR3 DNA sequence: TGTGCCACCAGCAGAGATCCGGGGTCGGGGGGGTTGAGCAATCAGCCCCAGCATTTT. Protein sequence: CATSRDPGSGGLSNQPQHF.

At least ten counts were recorded for this clonotype. The chain carries TRBV5-1 and TRBJ2-3; 9 bases map to TRBD1. The germline V gene has CDR1 SGHRS and CDR2 YFSETQ. With V trimmed by 0 bases and J by 2 bases, 4 bases remained unmatched. The CDR3 contains 16 residues. CDR3 sequence reads: CASSLGDRAYTDTQYF. The CDR3, as DNA: TGCGCCAGCAGCTTGGGGGACAGGGCCTACACAGATACGCAGTATTTT.

This clonotype was found many times. The J gene is TRBJ2-7, the V gene TRBV29-1; no clear D gene. This CDR3 region has 13 residues. Between the trimmed V and J ends, which lost 5 bases and 0 bases, there was a span of 11 bases. The germline V gene has CDR1 SQVTM and CDR2 ANQGSEA. CDR3 sequence: CSVIPSSSYEQYF. DNA for the CDR3: TGCAGCGTTATTCCTTCGAGCTCCTACGAGCAGTACTTC.